The 32 T cell receptor beta chains in this list originate from one sample, sequenced in a study of T cell changes during pregnancy in multiple sclerosis. The method was immunoSEQ multiplex PCR; TCRdb's version includes in-frame clones alone and lacks a portion of them. The sample lists 110,000 or so clones; roughly 92% were seen once. This specimen was peripheral blood, taken before pregnancy. These receptors all stem from a female donor with multiple sclerosis, enrolled in a pregnancy study.

This chain connects TRBV19 to TRBJ1-1, with D possibly matching TRBD1 (6 bases). This CDR3 has 13 amino acids. The germline V gene encodes CDR1 LNHDA and CDR2 SQIVND (reference sequence). The V end was cut by 8 bases, the J end by 5 bases, with 15 bases between. CDR3 nucleotide sequence: TGTGCCAGTCGACGGGACACAGGGACTGAAGCTTTCTTT. Protein product: CASRRDTGTEAFF.

The rearrangement uses TRBV29-1 and TRBJ1-5; 7 nucleotides line up with TRBD1. CDR3 length: 13 residues. V gave up 4 bases and J gave up 1 base; unmatched junction bases: 1. Looked up from germline, CDR1 is SQVTM and CDR2 is ANQGSEA. CDR3 amino acids: CSVVGGSNQPQHF. CDR3 nucleotide sequence: TGCAGCGTTGTAGGGGGCAGCAATCAGCCCCAGCATTTT.

V and J are TRBV4-1 and TRBJ2-2; 7 nucleotides line up with TRBD2. The CDR3 spans 16 residues. Unmatched junction bases numbered 4, after V lost 3 bases and J lost 0 bases. The germline CDR1 and CDR2 sequences are MGHRA and YSYEKL. CDR3 nucleotide sequence: TGCGCCAGCAGCCAGAGACTAGCCTCGAACACCGGGGAGCTGTTTTTT. This encodes CASSQRLASNTGELFF.

The rearrangement uses TRBV19 and TRBJ1-2; D is undetermined. The CDR3 is made up of 14 amino acids. V was shortened by 0 bases and J by 0 bases, with 5 bases between the two germline ends. CDR1 LNHDA and CDR2 SQIVND come from the germline V gene (reference sequence). The chain's CDR3 is CASSIDEANYGYTF. As DNA, the CDR3 is TGTGCCAGTAGTATAGATGAGGCTAACTATGGCTACACCTTC.

The rearrangement uses TRBV6-4 and TRBJ2-7; D remains unclear. The CDR3 covers 15 residues. Germline V gene lookup returns CDR1 MRHNA and CDR2 SNTAGT. V lost 2 bases to trimming and J lost 0 bases, with 11 bases between them. Written as DNA, the CDR3 is TGTGCCAGCAGTGACGATAGGAGCGTCTCCTACGAGCAGTACTTC. Amino acids: CASSDDRSVSYEQYF.

The chain has TRBV5-5 and TRBJ1-2; D remains ambiguous. Germline V gene data show CDR1 as SGHKS and CDR2 as YYEKEE (reference sequence). V lost 0 bases and J lost 4, with 7 bases in between. The CDR3 covers 13 residues. CDR3 sequence reads: CASSLDGSYGYTF. CDR3 nucleotides: TGTGCCAGCAGCTTGGACGGGAGCTATGGCTACACCTTC.

The chain recombines TRBV19 with TRBJ2-7; 10 bases fit TRBD1. The germline gives CDR1 LNHDA, CDR2 SQIVND (reference sequence). The ends lost 6 bases at V and 0 bases at J; junction bases unmatched: 2. The CDR3 is 14 amino acids. CDR3 nucleotide sequence: TGTGCCAGTAGGAGGACAGGGGGCTCCTACGAGCAGTACTTC. It specifies CASRRTGGSYEQYF. The full variable domain, its missing parts supplied by reference TRBV19 and TRBJ2-7, is DGGITQSPKYLFRKEGQNVTLSCEQNLNHDAMYWYRQDPGQGLRLIYYSQIVNDFQKGDIAEGYSVSREKKESFPLTVTSAQKNPTAFYLCASRRTGGSYEQYFGPGTRLTVT.

V usage is TRBV28 and J usage is TRBJ1-1; no definite D call. The germline V gene has CDR1 MDHEN and CDR2 SYDVKM. The CDR3 is 15 amino acids. The V gene lost 6 bases and the J gene lost 1 base, with 15 bases spanning the gap. The CDR3 DNA sequence: TGTGCCAGCAGGTACTCCCGAGGAGCGAACACTGAAGCTTTCTTT. This encodes CASRYSRGANTEAFF.

This chain connects TRBV7-3 to TRBJ2-1, with 8 positions matching TRBD2. CDR1 is SGHTA and CDR2 is FQGTGA in the germline V gene. There are 19 residues in the CDR3. Trimming removed 1 base from V and 4 bases from J; junction bases left unmatched: 15. CDR3 DNA: TGTGCCAGCAGCTTAAGGGGCTATCGGGCGGGAGGACTTTACAATGAGCAGTTCTTC. Protein sequence: CASSLRGYRAGGLYNEQFF.

V gene TRBV30 combines with J gene TRBJ1-4; TRBD1 matches at 9 bases. CDR3 length: 14 amino acids. Germline loops: CDR1 GTSNPN, CDR2 SVGIG (reference sequence). The J segment lost 6 bases and the V segment lost 4 bases, leaving 6 bases of the junction unmatched. Here the CDR3 reads CAWTPGQGDEKLFF. CDR3 bases: TGTGCCTGGACCCCGGGACAGGGTGATGAAAAACTGTTTTTT.

The genes are TRBV10-2 and TRBJ2-7, with 7 positions matching TRBD1. This CDR3 region has 14 residues. Germline CDR1 is WSHSY and CDR2 is SAAADI. Unmatched junction bases numbered 8, after V lost 7 bases and J lost 2 bases. CDR3 nucleotides: TGCGCCAGCACACCGGGACAGCCGGCCTACGAGCAGTACTTC. Its protein is CASTPGQPAYEQYF.

V usage is TRBV5-5 and J usage is TRBJ2-2; 11 bases match TRBD1. The CDR3 loop spans 15 amino acids. V dropped 3 bases and J dropped 10; count of bases not matched to a gene: 8. Germline V gene lookup returns CDR1 SGHKS and CDR2 YYEKEE (reference sequence). The CDR3 is CASSSSGTGGKELFF. The CDR3 DNA follows: TGTGCCAGCAGCTCGTCCGGGACAGGGGGGAAGGAGCTGTTTTTT.

The rearrangement joins TRBV11-2 to TRBJ1-2; D not resolved. This CDR3 region has 17 residues. V dropped 7 bases and J dropped 0 bases, with 21 bases sitting between them. Germline values: CDR1 SGHAT, CDR2 FQNNGV. The DNA of the CDR3 is TGTGCCAGCACCCCAGGAGGTCGGCTTCACCCTAACTATGGCTACACCTTC. Protein sequence: CASTPGGRLHPNYGYTF. Full variable domain (outside the CDR3, taken from reference TRBV11-2 and TRBJ1-2): EAGVAQSPRYKIIEKRQSVAFWCNPISGHATLYWYQQILGQGPKLLIQFQNNGVVDDSQLPKDRFSAERLKGVDSTLKIQPAKLEDSAVYLCASTPGGRLHPNYGYTFGSGTRLTVV.

The CDR3 nucleotides are TGCGCCAGCAGCACTGCGGGGGGAGGGGAGACCCAGTACTTC. Its translation is CASSTAGGGETQYF. The chain couples TRBV5-1 to TRBJ2-5, with TRBD2 identical over 8 bases. Losses at the gene ends were 4 bases for V and 5 bases for J; bases not matched to a gene: 7. There are 14 residues in the CDR3. Looked up from germline, CDR1 is SGHRS and CDR2 is YFSETQ.

This chain uses TRBV9 with TRBJ1-1; D possibly corresponds to TRBD1 (6 bases). From germline, CDR1 is SGDLS and CDR2 YYNGEE. The V end was cut by 3 bases, the J end by 1 base, with 16 bases between. The CDR3 sequence is 16 residues long. The CDR3 nucleotides are TGTGCCAGCAGCGCCAGCCAGGGGCGAGAGAACACTGAAGCTTTCTTT. Encoded protein: CASSASQGRENTEAFF.

The rearrangement uses TRBV18 and TRBJ2-3; D possibly corresponds to TRBD2 (6 bases). Between the trimmed V and J ends, which lost 0 bases and 0 bases, there was a span of 31 bases. This CDR3 is built from 23 residues. Germline V gene sequence: CDR1 KGHSH, CDR2 LQKENI. CDR3 in amino acids: CASSPPLAVGSFGGIPSTDTQYF. Written as DNA, the CDR3 is TGTGCCAGCTCACCACCGCTCGCTGTGGGATCGTTTGGCGGGATCCCTAGCACAGATACGCAGTATTTT.

The chain links TRBV4-2 to TRBJ2-1; possible D gene TRBD1, 5 bases. The CDR3 covers 16 residues. Germline lookup yields CDR1 LGHNA and CDR2 YNFKEQ. V lost 0 bases and J lost 2, with 11 bases in between. The CDR3 region is CASSQDLVRAYNEQFF. For the CDR3, the DNA is TGTGCCAGCAGCCAAGATCTCGTCAGGGCCTACAATGAGCAGTTCTTC.

This chain links TRBV27 with TRBJ2-3; possibly TRBD2 for D (5 bases). CDR1 is MNHEY and CDR2 is SMNVEV in the germline V gene (reference sequence). The CDR3 consists of 13 residues. V was clipped by 6 bases and J by 4 bases, with 11 bases between them. The CDR3 is CASRVLEADTQYF. Here the CDR3 DNA reads TGTGCCAGCAGAGTACTAGAGGCAGATACGCAGTATTTT.

This chain connects TRBV27 to TRBJ2-1, with 9 nucleotides matching TRBD2. V lost 5 bases to trimming and J lost 7 bases; unmatched junction nucleotides: 9. CDR1 MNHEY and CDR2 SMNVEV come from the germline V gene (reference sequence). The CDR3 spans 15 residues. CDR3 amino acids: CASSLLAGRRNEQFF. The CDR3 bases are TGTGCCAGCAGTCTTCTAGCGGGACGACGGAATGAGCAGTTCTTC.

The chain links TRBV7-2 to TRBJ2-7; 7 positions agree with TRBD1. Germline values: CDR1 SGHTA, CDR2 FQGNSA. The CDR3 has 12 amino acids. V lost 5 bases and J lost 3; bases outside the gene matches: 1. The CDR3 spells CASSGQDYEQYF. The CDR3 DNA sequence: TGTGCCAGCAGCGGACAGGACTACGAGCAGTACTTC.

The chain is built from TRBV6-1 and TRBJ2-7; 9 bases map to TRBD1. Germline V gene lookup returns CDR1 MNHNS and CDR2 SASEGT. There are 15 residues in the CDR3. The trim removed 1 base at V and 6 bases at J, leaving 7 bases unmatched. CDR3 coding DNA: TGTGCCAGCAGTGAAGGTTACAGGACAGGGGTCGAGCAGTACTTC. This gives the protein CASSEGYRTGVEQYF.

The V and J genes are TRBV19 and TRBJ2-3, with 11 bases matching TRBD2. V lost 8 bases to trimming and J lost 6 bases; unmatched junction nucleotides: 10. The CDR3 consists of 15 residues. From germline, CDR1 is LNHDA and CDR2 SQIVND (reference sequence). CDR3 amino acids: CASHRTSGGPDTQYF. The CDR3 nucleotides are TGTGCCAGTCATAGAACTAGCGGGGGCCCTGATACGCAGTATTTT.

A remark on this clone: The same CDR3 is also encoded by other DNA sequences in this sample. The chain carries TRBV7-9 and TRBJ1-5; D uncertain. Per germline, CDR1 SEHNR and CDR2 FQNEAQ (reference sequence). The CDR3 is made up of 12 amino acids. Between the trimmed V and J ends, which lost 1 base and 9 bases, there was a span of 7 bases. The CDR3 region is CASSLGGRPQHF. CDR3 DNA: TGTGCCAGCAGCTTAGGAGGGAGGCCCCAGCATTTT.

The CDR3 DNA reads as TGTGCCAGTAGGTCCGAGACAGGTCCATTTAACTATGGCTACACCTTC. It yields the protein CASRSETGPFNYGYTF. V and J are TRBV19 and TRBJ1-2; possibly TRBD1 for D (6 bases). CDR3 length: 16 amino acids. Germline V gives CDR1 LNHDA, CDR2 SQIVND (reference sequence). V was pared by 6 bases and J by 1 base, with 18 bases between.

This chain connects TRBV5-6 to TRBJ2-1; TRBD2 agrees at 12 bases. V lost 6 bases to trimming and J lost 8 bases; unmatched junction nucleotides: 12. CDR1 is SGHDT, CDR2 YYEEEE, per germline. This CDR3 is 16 amino acids long. The CDR3 region has the DNA TGTGCCAGCACCCCCTCCGGACTAGCGGGATTTGATGAGCAGTTCTTC. This codes for CASTPSGLAGFDEQFF.

The rearrangement joins TRBV11-2 to TRBJ2-2, with 8 bases matching TRBD2. The germline V gene encodes CDR1 SGHAT and CDR2 FQNNGV. V was pared by 3 bases and J by 3 bases, with 6 bases of the junction left unmatched. CDR3 length equals 16 residues. CDR3 nucleotide sequence: TGTGCCAGCAGCTTTGTCGGGAGGGCCGACACCGGGGAGCTGTTTTTT. Translation gives CASSFVGRADTGELFF.

The chain joins TRBV5-8 to TRBJ2-1; no reliable D call. The ends were cut back, 5 bases at V and 7 bases at J, with 7 bases in the middle. From germline, CDR1 is SGHTS and CDR2 YDEGEE. The CDR3 extends over 11 amino acids. CDR3 region: CASSNLNEQFF. The DNA of the CDR3 is TGTGCCAGCAGTAATCTTAATGAGCAGTTCTTC.

The gene calls are TRBV28 and TRBJ2-5, with D uncertain. The CDR3 contains 11 residues. Trimming shortened V by 6 bases and J by 7 bases, and 9 bases separated the two germline ends. CDR1 MDHEN and CDR2 SYDVKM come from the germline V gene. The CDR3 region has the DNA TGTGCCAGCAGCCCCGCCGGGACCCAGTACTTC. Encoded protein: CASSPAGTQYF.

V and J are TRBV7-6 and TRBJ1-3; possibly TRBD1 for D (6 bases). Trimming removed 5 bases from V and 3 bases from J, with 17 bases in between. CDR1 is SGHVS and CDR2 is FNYEAQ in the germline V gene. The CDR3 spans 16 residues. Written as DNA, the CDR3 is TGTGCCAGCAGCCCCCGGACAGTTGGGAGTGGAAACACCATATATTTT. This encodes CASSPRTVGSGNTIYF.

The V and J genes are TRBV7-9 and TRBJ1-2; 8 nucleotides match TRBD1. Germline V gene data show CDR1 as SEHNR and CDR2 as FQNEAQ (reference sequence). V trimming: 5 bases; J trimming: 6 bases; junction bases outside the gene matches: 17. The CDR3 is made up of 17 amino acids. CDR3 protein: CASSPWTGNPMDNGYTF. CDR3 DNA sequence: TGTGCCAGCAGCCCATGGACAGGGAACCCTATGGACAATGGCTACACCTTC. Drawing the rest from reference TRBV7-9 and TRBJ1-2, the complete variable domain is DTGVSQNPRHKITKRGQNVTFRCDPISEHNRLYWYRQTLGQGPEFLTYFQNEAQLEKSRLLSDRFSAERPKGSFSTLEIQRTEQGDSAMYLCASSPWTGNPMDNGYTFGSGTRLTVV.

The sample holds one count of this clone. The gene calls are TRBV10-3 and TRBJ1-5; 8 bases match TRBD1. Germline-derived CDR1 and CDR2 are ENHRY and SYGVKD. J gave up 1 base and V 10 bases, and 6 bases lay outside the gene matches. The CDR3 extends over 14 amino acids. In nucleotides, the CDR3 is TGTGCCACCACAGGGGGAGTGAGCAATCAGCCCCAGCATTTT. As protein: CATTGGVSNQPQHF.

This chain links TRBV6-6 with TRBJ2-1; 9 bases agree with TRBD1. This CDR3 contains 15 residues. Germline V gives CDR1 MNHNY, CDR2 SVGAGI (reference sequence). The J segment lost 8 bases and the V segment lost 4 bases, leaving 9 bases of the junction unmatched. The CDR3: CASSLSGQGGDEQFF. Here the CDR3 DNA reads TGTGCCAGCAGTTTGTCGGGACAGGGAGGGGATGAGCAGTTCTTC.